A selection of T cell receptor beta chains follows, all from one sample in a study of T cells in Graves' hyperthyroidism and ophthalmopathy. TCRdb passed the multiplex PCR reads through MiXCR, listing each CDR3 protein once. Found here are around 500,000 distinct CDR3 sequences, approximately 23% of them singletons; the top ten hold less than 65%. Sequencing was performed on blood. The receptor set was obtained from a woman aged 65 to 85 with Graves' ophthalmopathy. Both conserved end residues are part of each CDR3. The order of the fields is D gene, clone size, J gene, V gene, CDR3 DNA, CDR3 protein. D genes are given only for firm matches. Clone size, where shown, is once, few, many, or a class for clones that have expanded.

.	.	TRBJ1-1	TRBV7-2	TGTGCCAGCAGCCTCGGGGCAGGGGAAGCTTTCTTT	CASSLGAGEAFF
.	.	TRBJ2-7	TRBV6-6	TGTGCCAGCAGTTACGAGCAGTACTTC	CASSYEQYF
.	few	TRBJ2-1	TRBV7-9	TGTGCCAGCAGCTTAGAAGGGGAGAAGTTCTTC	CASSLEGEKFF
.	.	TRBJ1-2	TRBV6-4	TGTGCCAGCAGTGACTCATGGGGCAGTGGCTACACCTTC	CASSDSWGSGYTF
TRBD1	.	TRBJ2-7	TRBV10-3	TGTGCCATCAGTCATACAGGGGGCGCAAACTACGAGCAGTACTTC	CAISHTGGANYEQYF
.	.	TRBJ1-2	TRBV15	TGTGCCACCAGCAGAGAGCCCGACTCGTGGGGTGGCTACACCTTC	CATSREPDSWGGYTF
.	many	TRBJ1-1	TRBV10-3	TGTGCCATCAGTGCCGGAGGCAACACTGAAGCTTTCTTT	CAISAGGNTEAFF
.	many	TRBJ2-1	TRBV11-2	TGTGCCAGCAGCGGCCAATCCGGGACAAACAATGAGCAGTTCTTC	CASSGQSGTNNEQFF
.	.	TRBJ2-5	TRBV11-2	TGTGCCAGCAGCGTAGGACAGACACAAGAGACCCAGTACTTC	CASSVGQTQETQYF
TRBD1	many	TRBJ1-2	TRBV30	TGTGCCTGGCGACAGGGGCTCGATGGTGGCTACACCTTC	CAWRQGLDGGYTF
.	few	TRBJ1-1	TRBV28	TGTGCCAGCAGTAAGTCAGGGGACGGCACTGAAGCTTTCTTT	CASSKSGDGTEAFF
TRBD1	few	TRBJ2-1	TRBV3-1	TGTGCCAGCAGCCAAGCCGGGACAGGGGGCAATGAGCAGTTCTTC	CASSQAGTGGNEQFF
.	.	TRBJ2-3	TRBV20-1	TGCAGTGCTAGACCCCAGCGGCGAGTCCCTAGCACAGATACGCAGTATTTT	CSARPQRRVPSTDTQYF
.	few	TRBJ2-7	TRBV6-1	TGTGCCAGCCTAACAGTCGGCAGGGAGGCGTACGAGCAGTACTTC	CASLTVGREAYEQYF
.	few	TRBJ1-4	TRBV19	TGTGCCAGTAGTAAAGGGCAGGCGGTTGAAAAACTGTTTTTT	CASSKGQAVEKLFF
TRBD2	.	TRBJ2-3	TRBV7-9	TGTGCCAGCAGCTCCCTAGCGGGAGGGGGAGATACGCAGTATTTT	CASSSLAGGGDTQYF
TRBD2	few	TRBJ2-5	TRBV2	TGTGCCAGCAGTGGCGGGAGGGGGCAAGAGACCCAGTACTTC	CASSGGRGQETQYF